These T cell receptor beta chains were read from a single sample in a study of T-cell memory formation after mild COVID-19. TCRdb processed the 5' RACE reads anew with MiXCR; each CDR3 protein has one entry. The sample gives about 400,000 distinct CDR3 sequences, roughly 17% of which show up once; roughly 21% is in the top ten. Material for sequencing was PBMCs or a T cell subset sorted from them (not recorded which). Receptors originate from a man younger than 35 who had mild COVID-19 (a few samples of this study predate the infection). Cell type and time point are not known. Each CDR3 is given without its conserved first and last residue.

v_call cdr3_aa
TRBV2 ASGETGSHEQY
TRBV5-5 ASSRLATETQY
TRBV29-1 SVEGGVSYEQY
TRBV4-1 ASSQPIGSSYGYT
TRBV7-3 ASSLGPGTGGGPDNEQF
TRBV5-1 ASSLARESPLH
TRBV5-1 ASSLGDTGVDEQF
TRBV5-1 ASSLAVGQPQH
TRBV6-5 ASSYSPPSLSSDDTDTQY
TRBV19 ASSIEQEYGYT
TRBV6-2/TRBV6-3 ASSSGTTSDTQY
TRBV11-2 ASSPGGATDTQY
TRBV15 ATSGWSEQF
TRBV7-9 ASRKGTLLGAGELF
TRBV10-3 AIHGGDTDTQY
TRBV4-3 ASSQSGGYNEQF
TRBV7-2 ASSPPGLYGYT
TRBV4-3 ASSQDVRGKYGYT
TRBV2 ASSISEDSRRY
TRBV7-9 ASSFDDQPQH
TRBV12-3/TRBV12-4 ASSPFGGGVSYNEQF
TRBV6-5 ASSYTGGGFGYT
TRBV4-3 ASSQTAPGGGDTQY
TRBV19 ASSKRGQGTMEDYYEQY
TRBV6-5 ASSYTGGVYNEQF
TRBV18 ASSPVGDRGKNIQY
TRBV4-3 ASSQVSDVWGVSTDTQY
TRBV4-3 ASSQETLGGTQY
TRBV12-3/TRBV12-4 ASSPDRVQPQH
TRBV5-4 ASSSFGEGGETQY
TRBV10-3 AISETRGTEAF
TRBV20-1 SARDRRTYEQY
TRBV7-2 ASSFRTPNYGYT
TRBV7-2 ASSLVPPGRGGGGTDTQY
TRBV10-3 AISVTAGGGTLQETQY
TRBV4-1 ASSQVATGGPNTGELF
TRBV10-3 AISEATPGNSPLH
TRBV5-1 ASSPGGLNEKLF
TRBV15 ATSSGGWLGYGYT
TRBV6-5 ASSYPLGTGVSPLH
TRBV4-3 ASSQDHAGTEETQY
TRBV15 ATSATASTDTQY
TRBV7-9 ASSPMVSGNTIY
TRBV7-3 ASTGGSGQETQY
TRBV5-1 ASRLDSQSSTDTQY
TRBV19 ASSRLYEKLF
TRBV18 ASSPAGRPDTQY
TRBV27 ASSPGTGIFEQF
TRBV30 AWSKGWQY
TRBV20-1 SATRDSNQPQH
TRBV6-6 ASSYGSGQPQH
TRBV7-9 ASSSDRGNYGYT
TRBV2 ASRPGSIDSPLH
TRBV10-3 AISDPGQGLETQY
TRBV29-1 SVGAGADTQY
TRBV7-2 ASSPRGATDTQY
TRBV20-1 SAGGTSAYEQY